Described below is a single T cell receptor beta chain sequence and its context. Its matching antigen is unknown. This sample was taken from a study of cytomegalovirus exposure and HLA in healthy donors. Whole-study results and caveats: Most TCR sequences showed up rarely, but some public TCRs showed up in many donors. Per a prior analysis, the majority of TCR beta V segments were productive roughly 90% or roughly 30% of the time.

Amplification used 60 Vbeta primers and 13 Jbeta primers. Sequencing was performed with immunoSEQ multiplex PCR; in TCRdb, only in-frame clones are kept and a portion is missing. The sample table sets out about 150,000 clones. The CDR3 loop spans 16 amino acids. The germline CDR1 and CDR2 sequences are SSHAT and FNYEAQ (reference sequence). Unmatched junction bases numbered 7, after V lost 1 base and J lost 6 bases. Sequenced sample: PBMCs. The clonotype comes from a woman between 45 and 60 years old in good health and CMV-seronegative. The rearrangement links TRBV7-7 to TRBJ2-3; 10 bases are a match to TRBD2. CDR3 DNA: TGTGCCAGCAGCTTAGGGCTAGCGGGGGCCCAGGATACGCAGTATTTT. Translation gives CASSLGLAGAQDTQYF.